One sample yielded the 12 T cell receptor beta chains listed below, sequenced in a study of control samples from healthy donors and cancer patients. Assay: immunoSEQ multiplex PCR; the TCRdb copy retains only in-frame clones and omits some. The repertoire holds about 180,000 clones, approximately 92% seen once, with about 1.4% in the top ten. Sequencing used blood. Receptor source: a man under 40 in good health.

The chain recombines TRBV2 with TRBJ2-5; 11 bases are a match to TRBD2. After removal of 6 bases from V and 4 bases from J, the junction contained 7 bases not matched to a gene. This CDR3 region has 15 residues. Germline CDR1 SNHLY, CDR2 FYNNEI. CDR3: CASSLTSGGLETQYF. The CDR3 DNA reads TGTGCCAGCAGCTTAACTAGCGGGGGCCTAGAGACCCAGTACTTC.

The rearrangement links TRBV4-1 to TRBJ2-7; D call uncertain. Trimming pared 5 bases from V and 0 bases from J, leaving 5 bases between. Germline-derived CDR1 and CDR2 are MGHRA and YSYEKL. The CDR3 contains 12 residues. CDR3 DNA: TGCGCCAGCAGCTCGGACTCCTACGAGCAGTACTTC. Translating gives CASSSDSYEQYF.

V usage is TRBV27 and J usage is TRBJ1-1, with unresolved D. The germline V gene has CDR1 MNHEY and CDR2 SMNVEV (reference sequence). The CDR3 covers 13 residues. V lost 2 bases, J lost 1 base, and 5 bases lay in between. The CDR3 is CASSLDPNTEAFF. The CDR3 DNA is TGTGCCAGCAGTTTAGACCCGAACACTGAAGCTTTCTTT.

The rearrangement uses TRBV5-6 and TRBJ1-6; D is ambiguous. The germline CDR1 and CDR2 sequences are SGHDT and YYEEEE. The V end lost 4 bases, the J end lost 7 bases, and 9 bases lay between the germline ends. CDR3 length: 13 residues. The CDR3 here is CASSPRPNSPLHF. CDR3 in DNA: TGTGCCAGCAGCCCCCGCCCCAATTCACCCCTCCACTTT.

The rearrangement uses TRBV7-2 and TRBJ2-2, with TRBD2 identical over 7 bases. CDR3 length equals 16 residues. The germline gives CDR1 SGHTA, CDR2 FQGNSA. With V trimmed by 5 bases and J by 4 bases, 10 bases remained unmatched. CDR3 amino acids: CASSLDGTTFTGELFF. The CDR3 DNA sequence: TGTGCCAGCAGCCTCGACGGGACTACCTTCACCGGGGAGCTGTTTTTT.

The chain joins TRBV19 to TRBJ1-2; 9 positions match TRBD1. Germline assignment: CDR1 LNHDA and CDR2 SQIVND (reference sequence). The V segment lost 4 bases and the J segment 4 bases; nucleotides outside the gene matches: 10. The CDR3 is made up of 16 amino acids. This chain's CDR3 is CASSKEQGAATYGYTF. Written as DNA, the CDR3 is TGTGCCAGTAGTAAGGAACAGGGGGCTGCTACCTATGGCTACACCTTC.

The chain joins TRBV6-1 to TRBJ2-7; D unclear. CDR1 and CDR2 (germline): MNHNS, SASEGT. Trimming cost V 3 bases and J 0 bases, with 9 bases left between them. The CDR3 consists of 14 residues. CDR3 in DNA: TGTGCCAGCAGTGAGTCTCTGAGCTCCTACGAGCAGTACTTC. This gives the protein CASSESLSSYEQYF.

The chain combines TRBV5-1 with TRBJ2-7; D uncertain. The CDR3 covers 15 residues. Germline lookup yields CDR1 SGHRS and CDR2 YFSETQ. V lost 0 bases to trimming and J lost 5 bases, with 15 bases between them. The CDR3 sequence is CASSLVGSGRDEQYF. CDR3 in DNA: TGCGCCAGCAGCTTGGTGGGCAGTGGCCGGGACGAGCAGTACTTC.

This clone was detected once. This chain links TRBV12-3 or TRBV12-4 with TRBJ1-2; D is ambiguous. V was cut by 6 bases and J by 8 bases, with 16 bases left in between. The CDR3 totals 13 residues. CDR3 in DNA: TGTGCCAGCAGCTCGGGCCTGTTGGAGGGCTACACCTTC. The encoded protein is CASSSGLLEGYTF.

The chain joins TRBV2 to TRBJ2-5, with TRBD2 identical over 9 bases. V shed 3 bases and J 2 bases; nucleotides not matched to a gene: 1. The germline V gene encodes CDR1 SNHLY and CDR2 FYNNEI. This CDR3 spans 14 amino acids. The chain's CDR3 is CASSDGLAQETQYF. The DNA for the CDR3 is TGTGCCAGCAGTGACGGACTAGCGCAAGAGACCCAGTACTTC.

The rearrangement joins TRBV18 to TRBJ1-4; D is uncertain. The CDR3 covers 16 residues. The germline V gene has CDR1 KGHSH and CDR2 LQKENI. Deletions cut 2 bases from V and 0 bases from J, with 10 bases between. This chain's CDR3 is CASSPWAGATNEKLFF. The CDR3 DNA sequence: TGTGCCAGCTCACCATGGGCGGGCGCAACTAATGAAAAACTGTTTTTT. Full variable domain (outside the CDR3, taken from reference TRBV18 and TRBJ1-4): NAGVMQNPRHLVRRRGQEARLRCSPMKGHSHVYWYRQLPEEGLKFMVYLQKENIIDESGMPKERFSAEFPKEGPSILRIQQVVRGDSAAYFCASSPWAGATNEKLFFGSGTQLSVL.

The J gene is TRBJ2-5, the V gene TRBV6-2 or TRBV6-3; D remains unclear. Germline V gene lookup returns CDR1 MNHEY and CDR2 SVGEGT. V was trimmed by 3 bases and J by 2 bases, leaving 10 bases between them. The CDR3 contains 14 residues. The CDR3 coding sequence is TGTGCCAGCAGTTATCTTCCACAGCAAGAGACCCAGTACTTC. This sequence encodes CASSYLPQQETQYF.